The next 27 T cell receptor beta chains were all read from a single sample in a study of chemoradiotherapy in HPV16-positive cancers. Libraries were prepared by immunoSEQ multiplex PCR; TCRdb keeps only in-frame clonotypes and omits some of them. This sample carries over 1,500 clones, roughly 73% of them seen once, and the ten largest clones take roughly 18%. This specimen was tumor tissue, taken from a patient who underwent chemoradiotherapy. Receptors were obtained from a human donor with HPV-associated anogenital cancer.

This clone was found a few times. CDR3 DNA sequence: TGTGCCAGCAGCCCGGACAGGGGGCAAAACGAGCAGTACTTC. Encoded protein: CASSPDRGQNEQYF. This chain connects TRBV7-8 to TRBJ2-7; 11 positions agree with TRBD1. Losses at the gene ends were 5 bases for V and 5 bases for J; bases not matched to a gene: 5. Germline lookup yields CDR1 SGHVS and CDR2 FQNEAQ. The CDR3 consists of 14 residues. The whole variable domain, filled in from reference TRBV7-8 and TRBJ2-7, reads GAGVSQSPRYKVAKRGQDVALRCDPISGHVSLFWYQQALGQGPEFLTYFQNEAQLDKSGLPSDRFFAERPEGSVSTLKIQRTQQEDSAVYLCASSPDRGQNEQYFGPGTRLTVT.

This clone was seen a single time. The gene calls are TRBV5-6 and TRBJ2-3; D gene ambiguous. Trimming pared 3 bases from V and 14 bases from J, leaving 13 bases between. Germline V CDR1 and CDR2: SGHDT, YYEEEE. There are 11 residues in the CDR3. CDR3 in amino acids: CASSSESVGYF. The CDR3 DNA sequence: TGTGCCAGCAGCTCGGAATCTGTTGGGTATTTT.

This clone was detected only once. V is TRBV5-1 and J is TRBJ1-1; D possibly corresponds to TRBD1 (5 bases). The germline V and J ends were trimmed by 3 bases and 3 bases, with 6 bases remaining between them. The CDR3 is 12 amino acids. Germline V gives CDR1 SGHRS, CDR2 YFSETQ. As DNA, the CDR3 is TGCGCCAGCAGCTCGGGGGACACTGAAGCTTTCTTT. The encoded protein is CASSSGDTEAFF.

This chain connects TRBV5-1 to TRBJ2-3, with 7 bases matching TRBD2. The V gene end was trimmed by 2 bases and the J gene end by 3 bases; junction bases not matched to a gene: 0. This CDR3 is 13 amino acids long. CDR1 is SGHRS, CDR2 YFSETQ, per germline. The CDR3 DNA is TGCGCCAGCAGCTTCGGGGGGACAGATACGCAGTATTTT. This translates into CASSFGGTDTQYF.

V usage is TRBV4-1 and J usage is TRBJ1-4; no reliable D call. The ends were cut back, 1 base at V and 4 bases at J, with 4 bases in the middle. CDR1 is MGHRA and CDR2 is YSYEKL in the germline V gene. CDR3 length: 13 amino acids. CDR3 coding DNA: TGCGCCAGCAGCCAAGTCGGTAATGAAAAACTGTTTTTT. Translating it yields CASSQVGNEKLFF.

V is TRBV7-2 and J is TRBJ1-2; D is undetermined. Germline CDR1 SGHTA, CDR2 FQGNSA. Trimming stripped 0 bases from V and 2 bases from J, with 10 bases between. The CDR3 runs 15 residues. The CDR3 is CASSLAPQPNYGYTF. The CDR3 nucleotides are TGTGCCAGCAGCTTAGCGCCACAGCCCAACTATGGCTACACCTTC.

The CDR3 sequence is CASSRDRGMGTEAFF. CDR3 sequence (DNA): TGTGCCAGCAGCCGGGACAGGGGGATGGGAACTGAAGCTTTCTTT. The chain employs TRBV7-9 and TRBJ1-1; the match to TRBD1 covers 11 bases. The germline gives CDR1 SEHNR, CDR2 FQNEAQ (reference sequence). CDR3 size: 15 residues. Trimming cost V 5 bases and J 5 bases; bases outside gene matches: 7.

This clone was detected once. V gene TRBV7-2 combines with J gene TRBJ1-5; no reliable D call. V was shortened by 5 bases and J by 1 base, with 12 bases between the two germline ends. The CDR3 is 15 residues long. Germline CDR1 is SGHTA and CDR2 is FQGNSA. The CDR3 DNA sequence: TGTGCCAGCAGCCCCCGACTCTGGAGCAATCAGCCCCAGCATTTT. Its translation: CASSPRLWSNQPQHF.

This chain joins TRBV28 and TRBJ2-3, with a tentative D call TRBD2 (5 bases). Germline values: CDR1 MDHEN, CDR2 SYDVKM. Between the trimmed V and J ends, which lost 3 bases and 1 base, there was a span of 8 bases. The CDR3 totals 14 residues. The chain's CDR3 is CASSFLAGTDTQYF. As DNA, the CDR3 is TGTGCCAGCAGTTTCCTAGCAGGCACAGATACGCAGTATTTT.

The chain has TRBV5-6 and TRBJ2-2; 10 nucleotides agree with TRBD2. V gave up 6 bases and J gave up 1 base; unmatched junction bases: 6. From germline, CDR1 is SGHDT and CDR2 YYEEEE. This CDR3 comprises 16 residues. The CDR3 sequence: CASTLAGGRNTGELFF. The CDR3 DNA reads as TGTGCCAGCACCTTAGCGGGGGGTAGGAACACCGGGGAGCTGTTTTTT. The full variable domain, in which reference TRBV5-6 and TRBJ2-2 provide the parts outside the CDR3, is DAGVTQSPTHLIKTRGQQVTLRCSPKSGHDTVSWYQQALGQGPQFIFQYYEEEERQRGNFPDRFSGHQFPNYSSELNVNALLLGDSALYLCASTLAGGRNTGELFFGEGSRLTVL.

The CDR3 coding sequence is TGTGCCAGCGGGGGACTAGTATTCACAGATACGCAGTATTTT. The encoded protein is CASGGLVFTDTQYF. The chain is built from TRBV6-1 and TRBJ2-3; 8 bases map to TRBD2. This CDR3 spans 14 amino acids. CDR1 MNHNS and CDR2 SASEGT come from the germline V gene. V gave up 8 bases and J gave up 2 bases; unmatched junction bases: 6.

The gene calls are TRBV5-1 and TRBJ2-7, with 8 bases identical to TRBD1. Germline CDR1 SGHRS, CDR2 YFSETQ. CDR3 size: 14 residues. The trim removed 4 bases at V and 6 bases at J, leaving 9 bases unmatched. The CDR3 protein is CASSLRTGSGEQYF. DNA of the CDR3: TGCGCCAGCAGCCTACGGACAGGGTCGGGCGAGCAGTACTTC.

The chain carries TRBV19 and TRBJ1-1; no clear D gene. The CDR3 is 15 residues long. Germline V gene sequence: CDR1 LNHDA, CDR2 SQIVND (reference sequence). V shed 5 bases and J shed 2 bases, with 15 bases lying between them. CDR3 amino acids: CASSLYLAENTEAFF. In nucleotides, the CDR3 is TGTGCCAGTAGTTTGTATTTGGCCGAAAACACTGAAGCTTTCTTT.

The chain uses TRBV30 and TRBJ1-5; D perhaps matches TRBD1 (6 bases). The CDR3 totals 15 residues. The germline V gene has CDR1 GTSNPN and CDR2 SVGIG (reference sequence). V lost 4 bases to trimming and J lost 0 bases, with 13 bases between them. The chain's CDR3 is CAWTLPGDSNQPQHF. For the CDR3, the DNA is TGTGCCTGGACCCTCCCAGGGGATAGCAATCAGCCCCAGCATTTT.

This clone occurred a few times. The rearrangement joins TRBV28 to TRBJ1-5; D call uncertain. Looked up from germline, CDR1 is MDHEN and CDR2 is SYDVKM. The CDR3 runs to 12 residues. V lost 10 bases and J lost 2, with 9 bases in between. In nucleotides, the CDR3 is TGTGCCACGTATCGGGGCAATCAGCCCCAGCATTTT. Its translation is CATYRGNQPQHF. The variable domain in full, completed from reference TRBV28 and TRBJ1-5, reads DVKVTQSSRYLVKRTGEKVFLECVQDMDHENMFWYRQDPGLGLRLIYFSYDVKMKEKGDIPEGYSVSREKKERFSLILESASTNQTSMYLCATYRGNQPQHFGDGTRLSIL.

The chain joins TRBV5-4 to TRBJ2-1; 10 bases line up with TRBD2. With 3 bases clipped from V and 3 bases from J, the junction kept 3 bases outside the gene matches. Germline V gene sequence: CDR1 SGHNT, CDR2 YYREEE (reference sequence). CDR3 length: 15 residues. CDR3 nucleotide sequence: TGTGCCAGCAGCTCGCTAGCGGGGGTCTACAATGAGCAGTTCTTC. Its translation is CASSSLAGVYNEQFF.

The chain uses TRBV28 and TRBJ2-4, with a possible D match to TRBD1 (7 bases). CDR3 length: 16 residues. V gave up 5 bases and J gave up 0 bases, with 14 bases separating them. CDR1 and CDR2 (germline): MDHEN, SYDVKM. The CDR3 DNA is TGTGCCAGCAGTCCCAGGGGGGAACTAGCCAAAAACATTCAGTACTTC. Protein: CASSPRGELAKNIQYF.

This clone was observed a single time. The CDR3 region has the DNA TGTGCCAGCATCGGGACAGGGAGCAACTATGGCTACACCTTC. Protein product: CASIGTGSNYGYTF. The V and J genes are TRBV2 and TRBJ1-2, with 9 bases aligning to TRBD1. The CDR3 runs 14 residues. With 7 bases clipped from V and 2 bases from J, the junction kept 5 bases outside the gene matches. Germline V CDR1 and CDR2: SNHLY, FYNNEI.

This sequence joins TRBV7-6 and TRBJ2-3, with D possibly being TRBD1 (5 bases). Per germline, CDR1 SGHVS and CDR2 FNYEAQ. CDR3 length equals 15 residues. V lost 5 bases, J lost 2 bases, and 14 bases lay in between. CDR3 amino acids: CASSPRTSATDTQYF. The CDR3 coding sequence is TGTGCCAGCAGCCCTCGGACAAGCGCCACAGATACGCAGTATTTT.

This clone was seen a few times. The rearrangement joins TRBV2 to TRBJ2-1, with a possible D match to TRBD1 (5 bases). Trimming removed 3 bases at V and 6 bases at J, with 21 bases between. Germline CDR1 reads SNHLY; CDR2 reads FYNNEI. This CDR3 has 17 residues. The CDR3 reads CASSEQFGAVSINEQFF. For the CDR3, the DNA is TGTGCCAGCAGTGAGCAGTTTGGGGCAGTCTCAATCAATGAGCAGTTCTTC.

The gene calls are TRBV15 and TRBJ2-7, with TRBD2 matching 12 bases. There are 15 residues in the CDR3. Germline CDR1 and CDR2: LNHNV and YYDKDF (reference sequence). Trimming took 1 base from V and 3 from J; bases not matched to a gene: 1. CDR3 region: CATSRGLAGDYEQYF. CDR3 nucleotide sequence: TGTGCCACCAGCAGAGGACTAGCGGGGGACTACGAGCAGTACTTC.

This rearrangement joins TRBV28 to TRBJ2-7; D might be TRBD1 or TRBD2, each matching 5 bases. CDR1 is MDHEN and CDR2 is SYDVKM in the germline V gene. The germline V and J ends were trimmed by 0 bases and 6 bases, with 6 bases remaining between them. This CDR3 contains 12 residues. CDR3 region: CASSLWGREQYF. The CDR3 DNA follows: TGTGCCAGCAGTTTATGGGGACGCGAGCAGTACTTC.

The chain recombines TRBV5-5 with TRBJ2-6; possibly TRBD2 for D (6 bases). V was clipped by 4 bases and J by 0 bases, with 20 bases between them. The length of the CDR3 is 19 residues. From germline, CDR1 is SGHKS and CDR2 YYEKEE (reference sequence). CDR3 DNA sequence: TGTGCCAGCAGCACCATGCGGGGTACCCAGAGCTCTGGGGCCAACGTCCTGACTTTC. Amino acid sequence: CASSTMRGTQSSGANVLTF.

CDR3 residues: CASSPGQGYGYTF. The CDR3 coding sequence is TGTGCCAGTAGCCCAGGACAGGGCTATGGCTACACCTTC. V is TRBV19 and J is TRBJ1-2; TRBD1 matches at 8 bases. The CDR3 runs 13 residues. The germline gives CDR1 LNHDA, CDR2 SQIVND (reference sequence). With V trimmed by 6 bases and J by 4 bases, 4 bases remained unmatched.

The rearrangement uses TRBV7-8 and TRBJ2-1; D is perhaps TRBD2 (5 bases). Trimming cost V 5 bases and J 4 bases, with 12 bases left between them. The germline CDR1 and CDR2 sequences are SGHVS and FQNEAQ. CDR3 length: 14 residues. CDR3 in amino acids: CASSLGLNYNEQFF. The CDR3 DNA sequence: TGTGCCAGCAGCCTCGGACTGAATTACAATGAGCAGTTCTTC.

CDR3 in DNA: TGTGCCAGCAGTGACGGGACACTACCGAACACCGGGGAGCTGTTTTTT. Its translation: CASSDGTLPNTGELFF. V and J are TRBV25-1 and TRBJ2-2, with D possibly being TRBD1 (6 bases). CDR3 length equals 16 residues. Trimming cost V 3 bases and J 0 bases, with 11 bases left between them. Germline-derived CDR1 and CDR2 are MGHDK and SYGVNS. The whole variable domain, filled in from reference TRBV25-1 and TRBJ2-2, reads EADIYQTPRYLVIGTGKKITLECSQTMGHDKMYWYQQDPGMELHLIHYSYGVNSTEKGDLSSESTVSRIRTEHFPLTLESARPSHTSQYLCASSDGTLPNTGELFFGEGSRLTVL.

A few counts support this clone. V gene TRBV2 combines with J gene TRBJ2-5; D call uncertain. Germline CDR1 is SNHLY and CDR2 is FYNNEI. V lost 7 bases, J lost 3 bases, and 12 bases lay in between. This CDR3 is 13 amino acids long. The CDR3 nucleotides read TGTGCCAGCATAGTCATAAGGGAAGAGACCCAGTACTTC. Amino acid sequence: CASIVIREETQYF.